This entry lists 23 T cell receptor beta chains sequenced from one sample in a study of Graves' ophthalmopathy and Graves' hyperthyroidism. RNA transcripts were the source from which TCR beta CDR3 regions were amplified. The authors performed first-round RT-PCR with HTBI primers and then a second-round multiplex PCR. TCRdb recomputed calls from the multiplex PCR reads with MiXCR, one row per CDR3 protein. The table records hundreds of thousands of distinct CDR3 sequences, about 40% of them present only once. The sample comprised peripheral blood. The receptor set was obtained from an adult man with Graves' ophthalmopathy.

This clonotype was found many times. CDR3 in amino acids: CASSSREPGNQPQHF. The CDR3 nucleotides are TGTGCCAGCAGCTCCCGGGAGCCTGGCAATCAGCCCCAGCATTTT. This chain joins TRBV6-6 and TRBJ1-5; D call uncertain. Trimming stripped 6 bases from V and 2 bases from J, with 14 bases between. CDR3 length: 15 amino acids. From germline, CDR1 is MNHNY and CDR2 SVGAGI (reference sequence).

This clonotype has just one count. The chain links TRBV5-4 to TRBJ1-2; D might be TRBD1 (6 bases). Trimming cost V 0 bases and J 0 bases, with 15 bases left between them. Germline loops: CDR1 SGHNT, CDR2 YYREEE (reference sequence). The CDR3 has 17 residues. CDR3 in amino acids: CASSLEAGVLPNYGYTF. The CDR3 nucleotides read TGTGCCAGCAGCTTGGAGGCAGGGGTGCTCCCTAACTATGGCTACACCTTC.

As for this clonotype: Given a much more abundant clone one base away, this may be a read error. V gene TRBV20-1 combines with J gene TRBJ2-5, with 12 bases matching TRBD2. Germline loops: CDR1 DFQATT, CDR2 SNEGSKA (reference sequence). The V segment lost 5 bases and the J segment 5 bases; nucleotides outside the gene matches: 6. CDR3 length equals 14 residues. Here the CDR3 reads CSAGLGTSGETQYF. CDR3 DNA sequence: TGCAGTGCTGGCCTGGGGACTAGCGGGGAGACCCAGTACTTC.

The chain recombines TRBV12-3 or TRBV12-4 with TRBJ1-6; possibly TRBD1 for D (5 bases). This CDR3 is 13 amino acids long. Trimming shortened V by 6 bases and J by 9 bases, and 12 bases separated the two germline ends. CDR3 bases: TGTGCCAGCAGGCGGGCAGGGAGTTCACCCCTCCACTTT. This codes for CASRRAGSSPLHF.

V and J are TRBV4-3 and TRBJ1-2; D is unclear. CDR1 is LGHNA, CDR2 YSLEER, per germline. The CDR3 has 13 residues. The V end lost 3 bases, the J end lost 2 bases, and 7 bases lay between the germline ends. This CDR3 is CASSQMANYGYTF. The CDR3 DNA reads TGCGCCAGCAGCCAGATGGCAAACTATGGCTACACCTTC.

Many counts were recorded for this clonotype. The genes are TRBV6-6 and TRBJ2-7, with D unresolved. V lost 5 bases and J 2 bases, leaving 7 bases between the germline ends. CDR1 is MNHNY, CDR2 SVGAGI, per germline (reference sequence). This CDR3 contains 12 residues. The CDR3 DNA reads TGTGCCAGCAGTCTATCGACCTACGAGCAGTACTTC. Translation: CASSLSTYEQYF.

The J gene is TRBJ1-6, the V gene TRBV25-1; 8 bases are a match to TRBD1. J gave up 7 bases and V 0 bases, and 5 bases lay outside the gene matches. The CDR3 length is 16 residues. Germline CDR1 is MGHDK and CDR2 is SYGVNS. The CDR3 coding sequence is TGTGCCAGCAGTGAATACCAGGGGGCAGGGAATTCACCCCTCCACTTT. Residues: CASSEYQGAGNSPLHF.

Concerning this clonotype itself: The junction departs from germline at one end; a sequencing error may be responsible. V and J are TRBV2 and TRBJ2-2; 7 positions agree with TRBD1. The CDR3 loop spans 14 amino acids. Germline CDR1 is SNHLY and CDR2 is FYNNEI. CDR3 sequence: CASKGGTVYNEQFF. As DNA, the CDR3 is TGTGCCAGCAAGGGTGGGACAGTTTACAATGAGCAGTTTTTT. Full variable domain (rest looked up from reference TRBV2 and TRBJ2-2): EPEVTQTPSHQVTQMGQEVILRCVPISNHLYFYWYRQILGQKVEFLVSFYNNEISEKSEIFDDQFSVERPDGSNFTLKIRSTKLEDSAMYFCASKGGTVYNEQFFGEGSRLTVL.

As concerns this clonotype: A much larger clone differs by one base, so this may be a read error. As the CDR3 is not closed by the conserved phenylalanine or tryptophan, this likely results from a read error. The chain employs TRBV7-9 and TRBJ1-1; the match to TRBD1 covers 7 bases. J was trimmed by 1 base and V by 5 bases; bases with no gene match: 4. In germline, CDR1 is SEHNR, CDR2 FQNEAQ (reference sequence). The CDR3 has 14 residues. The CDR3 sequence is CASSQHRGNTEAFL. The DNA for the CDR3 is TGTGCCAGCAGCCAACACAGGGGGAACACTGAAGCTTTCCTT.

The sample holds a few counts of this clonotype. The rearrangement links TRBV29-1 to TRBJ2-7; the match to TRBD2 covers 10 bases. The closer fit of TRBJ2-1 to the DNA end suggests the J call may be wrong. This CDR3 is 13 amino acids long. Germline CDR1 reads SQVTM; CDR2 reads ANQGSEA. The CDR3 sequence is CSVALAGVNEQFF. The CDR3 DNA sequence: TGCAGCGTTGCTCTAGCGGGAGTCAATGAGCAGTTCTTC.

This clonotype showed up many times. Here the CDR3 DNA reads TGTGCCAGTAGTATTGCGGGTCAGGAACGATATGGCTACACCTTC. Translation gives CASSIAGQERYGYTF. The chain links TRBV19 to TRBJ1-2; D unresolved. The germline CDR1 and CDR2 sequences are LNHDA and SQIVND (reference sequence). The CDR3 contains 15 residues. The V gene lost 3 bases and the J gene lost 5 bases, with 16 bases spanning the gap.

About this clonotype itself: Being one base from a much bigger clone, this may be a read error. The rearrangement joins TRBV11-1 to TRBJ2-7, with 11 bases aligning to TRBD2. The CDR3 totals 15 residues. Trimming took 5 bases from V and 2 from J; bases not matched to a gene: 5. CDR1 and CDR2 (germline): SGHAT, FQDESV (reference sequence). CDR3 residues: CASSQGTSGPYEQYF. Written as DNA, the CDR3 is TGTGCCAGCAGCCAAGGGACTAGCGGCCCCTACGAGCAGTACTTC.

This clonotype was counted at least ten times. The chain couples TRBV7-2 to TRBJ2-7; D is tentatively TRBD1 or TRBD2 (5 bases each). V was cut by 2 bases and J by 4 bases, with 9 bases left in between. The V gene's germline CDR1 is SGHTA and CDR2 FQGNSA. The CDR3 runs 13 residues. CDR3 region: CASSLYWGYEQYF. CDR3 nucleotide sequence: TGTGCCAGCAGCTTATACTGGGGGTACGAGCAGTACTTC.

As for this clonotype: A much larger clone differs by one base, so this may be a read error. The chain joins TRBV29-1 to TRBJ1-1; D is undetermined. This CDR3 has 11 amino acids. Germline V gives CDR1 SQVTM, CDR2 ANQGSEA. The CDR3 loop reads CAWSQNTEAFF. CDR3 in DNA: TGTGCCTGGAGTCAGAACACTGAAGCTTTCTTT.

This clonotype came up many times. The chain uses TRBV4-3 and TRBJ2-7, with TRBD1 identical over 7 bases. V lost 6 bases to trimming and J lost 0 bases; unmatched junction nucleotides: 11. Germline V CDR1 and CDR2: LGHNA, YSLEER. This CDR3 region has 16 residues. This CDR3 is CASSPLWGQSSYEQYF. As DNA, the CDR3 is TGCGCCAGCAGTCCGTTGTGGGGACAGAGCTCCTACGAGCAGTACTTC.

The chain uses TRBV2 and TRBJ1-2, with TRBD1 as a possible D gene (6 bases). V was shortened by 6 bases and J by 7 bases, with 18 bases between the two germline ends. Per the germline V gene, CDR1 is SNHLY and CDR2 is FYNNEI. CDR3 size: 14 residues. In nucleotides, the CDR3 is TGTGCCAGCAGGGGGGCGGAGGGATTGGGTGGCTACACCTTC. This sequence encodes CASRGAEGLGGYTF.

This clonotype came up many times. The rearrangement joins TRBV7-9 to TRBJ1-1, with a weak D call TRBD1 (5 bases). Deletions cut 5 bases from V and 1 base from J, with 14 bases between. The germline gives CDR1 SEHNR, CDR2 FQNEAQ (reference sequence). This CDR3 has 15 residues. CDR3 loop: CASSPVGAGNTEAFF. The CDR3 coding sequence is TGTGCCAGCAGCCCGGTTGGGGCTGGGAACACTGAAGCTTTCTTT.

This clonotype was observed many times. This chain uses TRBV10-3 with TRBJ2-7; no firm D call. The CDR3 length is 13 residues. V dropped 3 bases and J dropped 2 bases, with 8 bases sitting between them. In germline, CDR1 is ENHRY, CDR2 SYGVKD. CDR3 sequence (DNA): TGTGCCATCAGTGACGGCGGCCCCTACGAGCAGTACTTC. Translation: CAISDGGPYEQYF.

V is TRBV7-2 and J is TRBJ2-5, with D hard to call. Germline V gene lookup returns CDR1 SGHTA and CDR2 FQGNSA. V gave up 5 bases and J gave up 7 bases, with 11 bases separating them. This CDR3 is 12 amino acids long. This chain's CDR3 is CASSPQAGTQYF. CDR3 bases: TGTGCCAGCAGCCCTCAGGCAGGGACCCAGTACTTC.

The J gene is TRBJ1-2, the V gene TRBV5-1; 9 nucleotides agree with TRBD1. This CDR3 spans 17 amino acids. The V gene end was trimmed by 4 bases and the J gene end by 3 bases; junction bases not matched to a gene: 13. Germline values: CDR1 SGHRS, CDR2 YFSETQ. CDR3 region: CASSPNVGQGNDYGYTF. The CDR3 DNA follows: TGCGCCAGCAGCCCGAATGTGGGACAGGGAAATGACTATGGCTACACCTTC.

On this clonotype: The germline gene is not matched at one end of the junction; a read error may be the cause. The CDR3, as DNA: TGCGCCAGCAGCCAAGAGAGGGGGCGCGACACCGGGGAGCTGTTTTTT. Translation: CASSQERGRDTGELFF. The chain has TRBV14 and TRBJ2-2, with 7 nucleotides matching TRBD1. Germline CDR1 and CDR2: SGHDN and FVKESK. This CDR3 comprises 16 residues.

The chain combines TRBV10-3 with TRBJ2-1; the D gene is possibly TRBD1 (5 bases). The V end was cut by 7 bases, the J end by 6 bases, with 16 bases between. CDR3 size: 14 residues. Germline-derived CDR1 and CDR2 are ENHRY and SYGVKD. The CDR3 bases are TGTGCCATCACTGGGCAGGGCCCCGCCAATGAGCAGTTCTTC. Translation: CAITGQGPANEQFF.

This clonotype was seen a single time. Given a much more abundant clone one base away, this may be a read error. This chain uses TRBV14 with TRBJ2-6, with 8 bases identical to TRBD2. In germline, CDR1 is SGHDN, CDR2 FVKESK. This CDR3 is 16 amino acids long. The V segment lost 10 bases and the J segment 0 bases; nucleotides outside the gene matches: 8. CDR3 sequence reads: CANRPRGGSGANVLTF. The CDR3 coding sequence is TGTGCCAACAGACCCCGGGGGGGCTCTGGGGCCAACGTCCTGACTTTC.